This T cell receptor beta chain was found in a study of blood T cell repertoires in COVID-19. For the study at large: Researchers got acute and convalescent COVID-19 samples from the United States, Italy and Spain. The cDNA or gDNA used as material had been derived from T cells, B-cell-depleted T cells, or PBMCs.

Study processing details: Researchers report that nucleated cell counts were estimated from reference gene primer amplification. Sequenced by immunoSEQ multiplex PCR; TCRdb stores in-frame clones only, minus some. V, J and clone size were drawn from that table, and D and trimming were deduced from the DNA. This table holds approximately 70,000 clones, around 74% found once. Germline loops: CDR1 MDHEN, CDR2 SYDVKM. The CDR3 is 17 residues long. Trimming pared 3 bases from V and 3 bases from J, leaving 17 bases between. This clonotype was obtained from an elderly woman with active or convalescent COVID-19. The genes are TRBV28 and TRBJ2-2, with D maybe TRBD2 (6 bases). The material sequenced was peripheral blood. CDR3 nucleotides: TGTGCCAGCAGTTTTAGGGCGGGACTTAGCTACACCGGGGAGCTGTTTTTT. Its translation is CASSFRAGLSYTGELFF.